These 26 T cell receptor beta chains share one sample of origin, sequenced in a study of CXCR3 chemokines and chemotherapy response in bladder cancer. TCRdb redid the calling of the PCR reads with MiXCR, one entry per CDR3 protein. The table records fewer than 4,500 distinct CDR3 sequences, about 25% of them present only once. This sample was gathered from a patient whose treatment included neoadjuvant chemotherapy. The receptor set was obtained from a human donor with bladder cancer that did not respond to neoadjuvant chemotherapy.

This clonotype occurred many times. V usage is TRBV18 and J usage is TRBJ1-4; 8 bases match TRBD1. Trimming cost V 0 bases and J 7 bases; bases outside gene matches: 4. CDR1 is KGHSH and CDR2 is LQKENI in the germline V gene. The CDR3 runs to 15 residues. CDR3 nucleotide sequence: TGTGCCAGCTCACCACCTTCAACAGGGGGTGAAAAACTGTTTTTT. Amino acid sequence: CASSPPSTGGEKLFF.

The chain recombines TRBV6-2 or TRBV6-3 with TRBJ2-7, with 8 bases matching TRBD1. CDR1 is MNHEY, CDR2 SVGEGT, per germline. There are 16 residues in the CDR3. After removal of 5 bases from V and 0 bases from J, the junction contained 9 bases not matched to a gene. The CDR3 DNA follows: TGTGCCAGCAGTCCTTCCTACAGGGGGTCCTCCTACGAGCAGTACTTC. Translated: CASSPSYRGSSYEQYF.

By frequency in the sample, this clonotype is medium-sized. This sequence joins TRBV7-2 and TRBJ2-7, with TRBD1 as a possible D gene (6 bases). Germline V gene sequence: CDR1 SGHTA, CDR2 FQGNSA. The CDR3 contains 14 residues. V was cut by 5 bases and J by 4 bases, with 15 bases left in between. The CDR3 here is CASSLPGTFYEQYF. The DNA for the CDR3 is TGTGCCAGCAGCCTCCCGGGGACATTTTACGAGCAGTACTTC.

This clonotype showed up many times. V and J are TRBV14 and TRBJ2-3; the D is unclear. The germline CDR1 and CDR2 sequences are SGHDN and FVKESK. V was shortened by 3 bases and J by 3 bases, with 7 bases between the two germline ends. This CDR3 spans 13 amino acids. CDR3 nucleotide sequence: TGTGCCAGCAGCCACCCGCAAACAGATACGCAGTATTTT. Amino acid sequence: CASSHPQTDTQYF. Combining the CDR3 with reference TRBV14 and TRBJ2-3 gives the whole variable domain EAGVTQFPSHSVIEKGQTVTLRCDPISGHDNLYWYRRVMGKEIKFLLHFVKESKQDESGMPNNRFLAERTGGTYSTLKVQPAELEDSGVYFCASSHPQTDTQYFGPGTRLTVL.

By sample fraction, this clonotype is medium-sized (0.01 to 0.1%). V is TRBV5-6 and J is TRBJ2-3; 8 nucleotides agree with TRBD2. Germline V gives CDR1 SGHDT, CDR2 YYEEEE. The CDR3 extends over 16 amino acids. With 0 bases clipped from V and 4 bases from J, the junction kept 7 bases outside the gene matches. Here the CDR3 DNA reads TGTGCCAGCAGCTTGGCGACGGGGGGGTCGTCAGATACGCAGTATTTT. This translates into CASSLATGGSSDTQYF.

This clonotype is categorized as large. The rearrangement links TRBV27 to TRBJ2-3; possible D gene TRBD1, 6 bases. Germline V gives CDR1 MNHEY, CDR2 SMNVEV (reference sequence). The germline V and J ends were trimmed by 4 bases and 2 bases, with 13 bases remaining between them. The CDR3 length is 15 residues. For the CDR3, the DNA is TGTGCCAGCAGTTACTCTGTGGGGGCCACAGATACGCAGTATTTT. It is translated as CASSYSVGATDTQYF.

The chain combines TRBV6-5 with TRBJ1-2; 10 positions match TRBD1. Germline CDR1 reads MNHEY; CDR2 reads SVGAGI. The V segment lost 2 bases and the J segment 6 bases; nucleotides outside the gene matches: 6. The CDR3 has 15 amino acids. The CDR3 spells CASSYPGQGIDGYTF. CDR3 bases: TGTGCCAGCAGTTACCCGGGACAGGGGATCGATGGCTACACCTTC.

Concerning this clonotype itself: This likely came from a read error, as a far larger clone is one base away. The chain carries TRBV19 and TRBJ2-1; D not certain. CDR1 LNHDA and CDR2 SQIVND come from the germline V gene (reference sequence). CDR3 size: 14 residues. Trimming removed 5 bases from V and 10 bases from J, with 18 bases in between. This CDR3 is CASSPPGPVNEQFF. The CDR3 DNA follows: TGTGCCAGTAGTCCCCCCGGCCCGGTCAACGAGCAGTTCTTC.

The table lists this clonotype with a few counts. CDR3 in amino acids: CASIDWMSTGETNHLSYEQYF. Here the CDR3 DNA reads TGTGCCAGCATAGATTGGATGTCGACGGGAGAGACCAACCACCTTTCCTACGAGCAGTACTTC. The chain links TRBV25-1 to TRBJ2-7, with D possibly matching TRBD2 (6 bases). CDR3 size: 21 residues. Germline assignment: CDR1 MGHDK and CDR2 SYGVNS. V lost 7 bases and J 1 base, leaving 35 bases between the germline ends.

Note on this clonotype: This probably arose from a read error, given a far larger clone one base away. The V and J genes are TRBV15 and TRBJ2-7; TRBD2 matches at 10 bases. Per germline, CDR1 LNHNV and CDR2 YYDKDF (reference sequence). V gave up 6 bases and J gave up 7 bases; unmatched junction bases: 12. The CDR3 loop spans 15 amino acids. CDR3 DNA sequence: TGTGCCACCAGTTCCTTACTAGCGGGACAACGGGAGCAGTACTTC. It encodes CATSSLLAGQREQYF. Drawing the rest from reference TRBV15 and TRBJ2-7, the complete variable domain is DAMVIQNPRYQVTQFGKPVTLSCSQTLNHNVMYWYQQKSSQAPKLLFHYYDKDFNNEADTPDNFQSRRPNTSFCFLDIRSPGLGDTAMYLCATSSLLAGQREQYFGPGTRLTVT.

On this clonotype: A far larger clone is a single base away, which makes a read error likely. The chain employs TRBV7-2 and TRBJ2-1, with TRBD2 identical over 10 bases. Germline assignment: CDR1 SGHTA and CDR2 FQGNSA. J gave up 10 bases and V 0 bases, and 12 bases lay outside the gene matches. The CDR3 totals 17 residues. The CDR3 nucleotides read TGTGCCAGCAGCTTAGCCCTACCCCGGACTAGCGGCTACGAGCAGTTCTTC. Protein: CASSLALPRTSGYEQFF.

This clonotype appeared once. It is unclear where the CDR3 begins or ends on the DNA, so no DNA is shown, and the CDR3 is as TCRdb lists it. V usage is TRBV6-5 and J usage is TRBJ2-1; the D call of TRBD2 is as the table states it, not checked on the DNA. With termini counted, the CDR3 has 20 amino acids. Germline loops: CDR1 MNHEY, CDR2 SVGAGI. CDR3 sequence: CASSTGLLSEQYFGPGEQFF.

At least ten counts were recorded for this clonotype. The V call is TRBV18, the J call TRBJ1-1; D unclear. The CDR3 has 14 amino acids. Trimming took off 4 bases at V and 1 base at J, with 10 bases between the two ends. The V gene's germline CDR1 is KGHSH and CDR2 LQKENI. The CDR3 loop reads CASSRQAENTEAFF. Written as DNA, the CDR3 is TGTGCCAGCTCACGGCAGGCTGAGAACACTGAAGCTTTCTTT.

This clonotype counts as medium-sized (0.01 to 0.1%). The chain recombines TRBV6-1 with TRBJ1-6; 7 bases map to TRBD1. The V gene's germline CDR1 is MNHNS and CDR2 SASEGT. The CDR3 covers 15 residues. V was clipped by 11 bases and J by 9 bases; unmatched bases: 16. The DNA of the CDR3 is TGTGCCGGCCGACAGGGAGGGCCCGGTCGTTCACCCCTCCACTTT. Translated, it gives CAGRQGGPGRSPLHF.

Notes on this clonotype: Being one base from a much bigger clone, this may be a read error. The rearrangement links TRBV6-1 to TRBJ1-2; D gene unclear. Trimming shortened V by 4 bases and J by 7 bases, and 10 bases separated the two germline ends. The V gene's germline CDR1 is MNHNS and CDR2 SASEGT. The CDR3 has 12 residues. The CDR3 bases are TGTGCCAGCAGTGTGGGAGCTTCTGGCTACACCTTC. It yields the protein CASSVGASGYTF.

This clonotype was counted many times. The CDR3 reads CASRGDRVNEQFF. In nucleotides, the CDR3 is TGTGCCAGCAGGGGGGACAGGGTAAATGAGCAGTTCTTC. The V gene is TRBV2, the J gene TRBJ2-1; TRBD1 aligns across 9 bases. J was trimmed by 7 bases and V by 6 bases; bases with no gene match: 4. The CDR3 loop spans 13 amino acids. Germline values: CDR1 SNHLY, CDR2 FYNNEI.

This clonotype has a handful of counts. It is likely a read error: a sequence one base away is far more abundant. CDR3 sequence reads: CAISSPQGSEQYF. CDR3 DNA: TGTGCCATCAGTTCCCCGCAAGGCTCCGAGCAGTACTTC. The V call is TRBV10-3, the J call TRBJ2-7, with D uncertain. This CDR3 contains 13 residues. CDR1 is ENHRY and CDR2 is SYGVKD in the germline V gene. Deletions cut 5 bases from V and 6 bases from J, with 14 bases between.

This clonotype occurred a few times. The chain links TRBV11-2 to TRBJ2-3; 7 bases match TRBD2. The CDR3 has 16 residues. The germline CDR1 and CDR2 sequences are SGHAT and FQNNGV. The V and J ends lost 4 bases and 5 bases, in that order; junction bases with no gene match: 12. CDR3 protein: CASSSEVAVAGDTQYF. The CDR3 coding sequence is TGTGCCAGCAGCTCGGAAGTCGCGGTAGCGGGAGATACGCAGTATTTT.

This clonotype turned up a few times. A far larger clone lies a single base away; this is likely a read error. The CDR3 protein is CASSEIGSGDYNEQYF. The CDR3 DNA is TGTGCCAGCAGTGAAATTGGTAGCGGGGACTACAATGAGCAGTACTTC. The chain links TRBV6-1 to TRBJ2-5; TRBD2 agrees at 8 bases. The germline V gene encodes CDR1 MNHNS and CDR2 SASEGT. The CDR3 contains 16 residues. After removal of 2 bases from V and 11 bases from J, the junction contained 16 bases not matched to a gene.

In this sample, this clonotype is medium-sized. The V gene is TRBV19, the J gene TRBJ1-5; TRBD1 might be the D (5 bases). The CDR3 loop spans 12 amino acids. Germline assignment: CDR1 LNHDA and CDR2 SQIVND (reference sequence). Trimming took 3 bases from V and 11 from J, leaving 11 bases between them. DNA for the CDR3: TGTGCCAGTAGTATTGGGGACGGGTCCCAGCATTTT. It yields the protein CASSIGDGSQHF.

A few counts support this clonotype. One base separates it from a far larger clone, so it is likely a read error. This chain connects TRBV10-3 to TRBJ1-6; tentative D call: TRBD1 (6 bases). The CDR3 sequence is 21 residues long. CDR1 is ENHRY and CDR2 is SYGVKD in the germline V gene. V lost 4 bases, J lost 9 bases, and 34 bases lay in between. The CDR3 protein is CAISGHSVGGWPGVIGSPLHF. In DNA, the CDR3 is TGTGCCATCAGTGGACATAGCGTGGGGGGATGGCCAGGGGTAATCGGTTCACCCCTCCACTTT.

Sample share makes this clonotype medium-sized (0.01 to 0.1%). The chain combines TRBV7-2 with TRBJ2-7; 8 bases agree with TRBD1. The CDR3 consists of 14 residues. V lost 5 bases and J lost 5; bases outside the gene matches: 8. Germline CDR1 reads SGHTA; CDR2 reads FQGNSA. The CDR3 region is CASSPDRGVHEQYF. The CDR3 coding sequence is TGTGCCAGCAGCCCCGACAGGGGAGTCCACGAGCAGTACTTC.

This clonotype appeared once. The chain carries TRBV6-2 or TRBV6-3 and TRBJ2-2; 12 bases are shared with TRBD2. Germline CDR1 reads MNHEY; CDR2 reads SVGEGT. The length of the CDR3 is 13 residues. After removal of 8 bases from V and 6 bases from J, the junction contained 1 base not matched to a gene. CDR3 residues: CASASGGAGELFF. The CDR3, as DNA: TGTGCCAGCGCTAGCGGGGGGGCCGGGGAGCTGTTTTTT.

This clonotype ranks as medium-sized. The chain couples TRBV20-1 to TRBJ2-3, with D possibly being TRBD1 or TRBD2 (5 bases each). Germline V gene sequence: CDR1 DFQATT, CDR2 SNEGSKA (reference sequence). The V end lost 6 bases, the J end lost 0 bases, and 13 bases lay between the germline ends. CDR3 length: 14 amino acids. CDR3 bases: TGCAGTGCACAGAGGGGCCTTAGCACAGATACGCAGTATTTT. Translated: CSAQRGLSTDTQYF.

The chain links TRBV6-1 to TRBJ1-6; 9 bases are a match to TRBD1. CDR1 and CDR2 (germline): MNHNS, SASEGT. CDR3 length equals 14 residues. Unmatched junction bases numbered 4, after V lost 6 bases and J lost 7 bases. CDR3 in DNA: TGTGCCAGCAGAGGACAGGGGAACAATTCACCCCTCCACTTT. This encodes CASRGQGNNSPLHF.

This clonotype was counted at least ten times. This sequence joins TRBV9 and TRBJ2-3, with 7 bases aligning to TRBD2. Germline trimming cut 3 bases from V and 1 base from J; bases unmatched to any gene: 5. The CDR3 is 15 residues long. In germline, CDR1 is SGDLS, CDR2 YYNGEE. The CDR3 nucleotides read TGTGCCAGCAGCGCCGGACTAGGGCGCACAGATACGCAGTATTTT. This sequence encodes CASSAGLGRTDTQYF.